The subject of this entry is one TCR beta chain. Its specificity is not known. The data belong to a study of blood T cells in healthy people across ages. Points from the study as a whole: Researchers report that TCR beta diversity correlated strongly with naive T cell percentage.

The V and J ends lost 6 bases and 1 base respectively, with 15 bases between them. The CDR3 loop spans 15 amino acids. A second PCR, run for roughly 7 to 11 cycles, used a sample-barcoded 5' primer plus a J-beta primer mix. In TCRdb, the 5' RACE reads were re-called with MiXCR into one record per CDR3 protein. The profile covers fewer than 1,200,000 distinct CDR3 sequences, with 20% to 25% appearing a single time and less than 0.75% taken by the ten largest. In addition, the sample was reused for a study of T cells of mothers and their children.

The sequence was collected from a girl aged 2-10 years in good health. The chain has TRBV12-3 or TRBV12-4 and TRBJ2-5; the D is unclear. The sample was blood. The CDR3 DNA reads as TGTGCCAGCAGATTCTCCCTCACCCCCCAAGAGACCCAGTACTTC. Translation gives CASRFSLTPQETQYF.